This T cell receptor beta chain was identified in a study of blood T cell repertoires in COVID-19. Assay used: immunoSEQ multiplex PCR; TCRdb lists only in-frame clones, some missing. The data show 97,000 or so clones, approximately 84% seen once. V lost 8 bases to trimming and J lost 5 bases, with 17 bases between them. Germline V gene sequence: CDR1 SNHLY, CDR2 FYNNEI. The CDR3 extends over 14 amino acids. The J gene is TRBJ2-3, the V gene TRBV2, with a weak D call TRBD1 (5 bases). Sample: peripheral blood. The receptor was isolated from a man aged 40-55 years with active or convalescent COVID-19. In nucleotides, the CDR3 is TGTGCCAGCGGGGCGGTGCTGATTGGAGATACGCAGTATTTT. Protein: CASGAVLIGDTQYF.